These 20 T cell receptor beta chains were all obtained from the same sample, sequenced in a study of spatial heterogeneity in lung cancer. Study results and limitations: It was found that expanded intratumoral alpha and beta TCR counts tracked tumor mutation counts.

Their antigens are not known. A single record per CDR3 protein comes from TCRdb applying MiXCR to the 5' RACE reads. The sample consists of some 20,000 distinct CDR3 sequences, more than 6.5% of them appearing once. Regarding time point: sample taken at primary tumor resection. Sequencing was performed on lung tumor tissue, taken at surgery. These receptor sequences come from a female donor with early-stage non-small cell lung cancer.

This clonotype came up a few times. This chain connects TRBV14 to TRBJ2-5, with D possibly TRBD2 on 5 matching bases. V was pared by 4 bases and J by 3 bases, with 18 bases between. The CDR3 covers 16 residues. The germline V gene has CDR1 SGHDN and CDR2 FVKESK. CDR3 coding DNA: TGTGCCAGCAGCCCATTTCAATTGGACTCCAAAGAGACCCAGTACTTC. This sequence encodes CASSPFQLDSKETQYF. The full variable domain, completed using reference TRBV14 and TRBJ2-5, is EAGVTQFPSHSVIEKGQTVTLRCDPISGHDNLYWYRRVMGKEIKFLLHFVKESKQDESGMPNNRFLAERTGGTYSTLKVQPAELEDSGVYFCASSPFQLDSKETQYFGPGTRLLVL.

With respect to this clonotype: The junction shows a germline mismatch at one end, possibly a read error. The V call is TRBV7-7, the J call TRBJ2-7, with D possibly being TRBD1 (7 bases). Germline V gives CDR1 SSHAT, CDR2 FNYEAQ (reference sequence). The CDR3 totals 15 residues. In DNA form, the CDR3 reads TGTGCTAGCAGCTTAGAGGCAGGGGGGACCTACGAGCAGTACTTC. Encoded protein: CASSLEAGGTYEQYF.

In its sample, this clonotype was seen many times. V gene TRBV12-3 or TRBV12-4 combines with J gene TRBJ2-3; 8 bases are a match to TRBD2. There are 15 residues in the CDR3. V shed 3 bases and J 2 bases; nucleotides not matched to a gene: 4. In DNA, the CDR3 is TGTGCCAGCAGTTTCCAGCGGGGGTTCACAGATACGCAGTATTTT. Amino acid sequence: CASSFQRGFTDTQYF.

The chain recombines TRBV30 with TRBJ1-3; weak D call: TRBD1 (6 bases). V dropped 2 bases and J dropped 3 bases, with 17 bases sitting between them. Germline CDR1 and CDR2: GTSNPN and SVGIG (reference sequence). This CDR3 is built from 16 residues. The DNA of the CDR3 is TGTGCCTGGAGTCCAGGACAGTCCGGCGGTGGAAACACCATATATTTT. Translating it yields CAWSPGQSGGGNTIYF.

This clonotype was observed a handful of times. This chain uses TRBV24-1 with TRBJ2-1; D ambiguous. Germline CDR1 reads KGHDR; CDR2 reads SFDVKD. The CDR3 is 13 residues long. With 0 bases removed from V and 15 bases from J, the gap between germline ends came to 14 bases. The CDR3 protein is CATSDLDNLRWFF. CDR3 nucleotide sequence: TGTGCCACCAGTGATTTGGACAACCTTCGATGGTTCTTC.

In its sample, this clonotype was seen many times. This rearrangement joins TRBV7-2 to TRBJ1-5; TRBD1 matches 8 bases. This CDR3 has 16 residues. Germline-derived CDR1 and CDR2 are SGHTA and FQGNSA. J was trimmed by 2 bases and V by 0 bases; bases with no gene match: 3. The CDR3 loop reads CASSLAATGGNQPQHF. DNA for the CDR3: TGTGCCAGCAGCTTAGCCGCGACAGGGGGCAATCAGCCCCAGCATTTT.

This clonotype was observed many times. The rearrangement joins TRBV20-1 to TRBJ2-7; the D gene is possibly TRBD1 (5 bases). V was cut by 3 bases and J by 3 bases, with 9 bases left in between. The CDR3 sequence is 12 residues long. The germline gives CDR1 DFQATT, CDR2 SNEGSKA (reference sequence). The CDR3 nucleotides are TGCAGTGCTAGGCAGGGTGTCTACGAGCAGTACTTC. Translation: CSARQGVYEQYF.

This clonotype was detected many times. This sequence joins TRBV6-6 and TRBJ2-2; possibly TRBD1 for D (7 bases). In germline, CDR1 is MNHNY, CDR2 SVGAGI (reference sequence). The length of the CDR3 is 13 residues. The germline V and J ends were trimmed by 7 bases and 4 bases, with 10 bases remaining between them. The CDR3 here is CASIQGGTGELFF. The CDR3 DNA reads TGTGCCAGCATTCAGGGGGGCACCGGGGAGCTGTTTTTT.

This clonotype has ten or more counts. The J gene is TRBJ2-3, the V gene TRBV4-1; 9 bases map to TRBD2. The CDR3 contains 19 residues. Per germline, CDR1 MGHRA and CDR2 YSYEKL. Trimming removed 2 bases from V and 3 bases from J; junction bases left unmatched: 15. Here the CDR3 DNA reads TGCGCCAGCAGCCAATGGGGCCTAGTGACTAGCGGTAATACAGATACGCAGTATTTT. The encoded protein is CASSQWGLVTSGNTDTQYF.

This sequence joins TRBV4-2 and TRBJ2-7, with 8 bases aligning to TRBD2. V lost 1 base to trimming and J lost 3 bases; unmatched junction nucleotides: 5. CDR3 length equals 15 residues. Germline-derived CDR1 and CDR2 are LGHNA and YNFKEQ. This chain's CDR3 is CASSQGSSGVYEQYF. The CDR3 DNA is TGTGCCAGCAGCCAAGGTAGTAGCGGGGTCTACGAGCAGTACTTC.

The CDR3 loop is CASSDGQGAADTQYF. In DNA, the CDR3 is TGTGCCAGCAGCGACGGACAGGGGGCCGCAGATACGCAGTATTTT. This rearrangement joins TRBV5-6 to TRBJ2-3; 11 positions match TRBD1. This CDR3 contains 15 residues. V lost 4 bases and J lost 4; bases outside the gene matches: 5. Looked up from germline, CDR1 is SGHDT and CDR2 is YYEEEE.

CDR3 DNA sequence: TGTGCCAGCAGCTTAGGAGTGCTGGGCTACGAGCAGTACTTC. Protein product: CASSLGVLGYEQYF. The J gene is TRBJ2-7, the V gene TRBV7-2; D unresolved. The V end lost 1 base, the J end lost 3 bases, and 10 bases lay between the germline ends. Germline CDR1 SGHTA, CDR2 FQGNSA. This CDR3 spans 14 amino acids.

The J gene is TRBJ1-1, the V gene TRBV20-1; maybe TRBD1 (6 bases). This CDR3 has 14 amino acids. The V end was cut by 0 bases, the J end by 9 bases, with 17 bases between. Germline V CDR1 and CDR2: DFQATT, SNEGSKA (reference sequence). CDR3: CSARDRPTGSQAFF. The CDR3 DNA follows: TGCAGTGCTAGAGATCGGCCCACAGGGTCGCAAGCTTTCTTT.

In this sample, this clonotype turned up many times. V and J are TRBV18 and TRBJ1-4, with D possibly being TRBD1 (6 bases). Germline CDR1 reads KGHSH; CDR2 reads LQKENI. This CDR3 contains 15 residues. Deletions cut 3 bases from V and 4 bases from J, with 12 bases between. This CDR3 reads CASSPIQGNNEKLFF. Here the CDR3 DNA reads TGTGCCAGCTCACCGATACAGGGCAATAATGAAAAACTGTTTTTT.

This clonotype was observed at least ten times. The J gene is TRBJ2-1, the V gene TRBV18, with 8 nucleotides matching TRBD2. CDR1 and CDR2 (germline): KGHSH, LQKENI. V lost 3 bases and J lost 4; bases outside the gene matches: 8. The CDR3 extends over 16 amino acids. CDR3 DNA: TGTGCCAGCTCACCTCCCGGGGGGGCTGATTACAATGAGCAGTTCTTC. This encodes CASSPPGGADYNEQFF.

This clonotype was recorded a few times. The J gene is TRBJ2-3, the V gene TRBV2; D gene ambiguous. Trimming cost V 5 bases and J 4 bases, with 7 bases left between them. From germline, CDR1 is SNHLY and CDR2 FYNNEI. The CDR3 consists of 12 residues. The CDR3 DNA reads TGTGCCAGCAGTTCAACGGCAGATACGCAGTATTTT. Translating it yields CASSSTADTQYF. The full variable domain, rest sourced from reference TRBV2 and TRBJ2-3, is EPEVTQTPSHQVTQMGQEVILRCVPISNHLYFYWYRQILGQKVEFLVSFYNNEISEKSEIFDDQFSVERPDGSNFTLKIRSTKLEDSAMYFCASSSTADTQYFGPGTRLTVL.

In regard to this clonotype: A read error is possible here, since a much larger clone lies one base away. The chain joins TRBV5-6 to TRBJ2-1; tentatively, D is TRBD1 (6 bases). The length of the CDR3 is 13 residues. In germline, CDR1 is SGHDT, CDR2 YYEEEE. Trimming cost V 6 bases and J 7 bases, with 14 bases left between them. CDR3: CASIQGRGNEQFF. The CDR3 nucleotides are TGTGCCAGCATACAGGGACGTGGGAATGAGCAGTTCTTC.

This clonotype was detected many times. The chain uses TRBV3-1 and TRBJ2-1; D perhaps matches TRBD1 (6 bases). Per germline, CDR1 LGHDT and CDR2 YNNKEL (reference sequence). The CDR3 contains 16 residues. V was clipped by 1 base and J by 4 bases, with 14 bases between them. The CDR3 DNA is TGTGCCAGCAGCCAAGGGGGCAGGGGCTGGTACAATGAGCAGTTCTTC. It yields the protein CASSQGGRGWYNEQFF.

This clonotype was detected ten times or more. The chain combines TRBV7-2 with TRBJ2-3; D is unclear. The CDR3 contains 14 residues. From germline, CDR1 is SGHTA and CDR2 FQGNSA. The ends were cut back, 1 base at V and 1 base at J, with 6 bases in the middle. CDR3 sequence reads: CASSLVGRTDTQYF. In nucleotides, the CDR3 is TGTGCCAGCAGCTTAGTCGGGCGCACAGATACGCAGTATTTT.

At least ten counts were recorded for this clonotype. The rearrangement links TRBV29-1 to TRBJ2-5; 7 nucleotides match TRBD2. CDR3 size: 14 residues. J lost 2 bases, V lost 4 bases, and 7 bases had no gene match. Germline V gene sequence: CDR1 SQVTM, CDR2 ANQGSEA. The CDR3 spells CSVADGGKQETQYF. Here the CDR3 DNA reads TGCAGCGTTGCAGACGGGGGGAAACAAGAGACCCAGTACTTC. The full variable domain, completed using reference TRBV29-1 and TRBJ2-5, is SAVISQKPSRDICQRGTSLTIQCQVDSQVTMMFWYRQQPGQSLTLIATANQGSEATYESGFVIDKFPISRPNLTFSTLTVSNMSPEDSSIYLCSVADGGKQETQYFGPGTRLLVL.